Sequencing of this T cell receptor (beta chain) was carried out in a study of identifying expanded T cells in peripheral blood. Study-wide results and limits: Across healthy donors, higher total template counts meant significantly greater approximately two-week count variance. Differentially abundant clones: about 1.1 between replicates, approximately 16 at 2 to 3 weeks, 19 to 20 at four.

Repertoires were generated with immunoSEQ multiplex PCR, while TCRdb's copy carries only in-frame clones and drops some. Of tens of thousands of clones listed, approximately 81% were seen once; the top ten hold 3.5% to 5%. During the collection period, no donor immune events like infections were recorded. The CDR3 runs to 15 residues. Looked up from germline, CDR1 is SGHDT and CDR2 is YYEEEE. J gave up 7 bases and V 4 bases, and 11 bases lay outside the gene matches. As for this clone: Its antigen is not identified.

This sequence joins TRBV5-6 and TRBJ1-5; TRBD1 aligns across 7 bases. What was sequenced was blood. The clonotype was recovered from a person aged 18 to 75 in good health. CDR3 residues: CASSLLGGEGQPQHF. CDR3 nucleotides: TGTGCCAGCAGCCTTTTAGGGGGCGAGGGGCAGCCCCAGCATTTT. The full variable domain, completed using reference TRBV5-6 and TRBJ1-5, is DAGVTQSPTHLIKTRGQQVTLRCSPKSGHDTVSWYQQALGQGPQFIFQYYEEEERQRGNFPDRFSGHQFPNYSSELNVNALLLGDSALYLCASSLLGGEGQPQHFGDGTRLSIL.